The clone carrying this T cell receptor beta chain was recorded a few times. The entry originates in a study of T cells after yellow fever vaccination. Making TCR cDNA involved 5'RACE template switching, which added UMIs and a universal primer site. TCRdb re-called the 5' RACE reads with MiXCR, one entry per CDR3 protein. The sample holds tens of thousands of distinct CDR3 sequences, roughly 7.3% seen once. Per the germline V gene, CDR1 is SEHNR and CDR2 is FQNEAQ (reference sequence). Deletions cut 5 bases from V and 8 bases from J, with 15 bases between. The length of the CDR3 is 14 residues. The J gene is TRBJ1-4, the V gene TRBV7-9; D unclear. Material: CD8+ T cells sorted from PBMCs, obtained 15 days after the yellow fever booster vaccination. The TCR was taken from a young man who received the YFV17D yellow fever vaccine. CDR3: CASSATREIEKLFF. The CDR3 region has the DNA TGTGCCAGCAGCGCCACGAGAGAGATAGAAAAACTGTTTTTT.